This T cell receptor (beta chain) was obtained from a study of shared clonotypes between healthy human individuals. Study-level background: The plates for each donor numbered three CD4 naive, three CD4 memory, two CD8 naive and one CD8 memory.

A remark on this clone: Its antigen is not known.

It was CD45RO-negative cells, positively selected for CCR7, that made up naive CD8 cells, with terminally differentiated effector memory CD45RA+ cells excluded. The healthy adult donors were HIV-negative and reported no recent acute infections or vaccinations. Whole-study findings and limits: Relative to clonotypes present in all four donors, those not shared had lower generation probabilities.

In replicate PCRs of sorted subsets, approximately 200 ng DNA, about 29,000 T cell genomes, was used. Generated by immunoSEQ multiplex PCR, the TCRdb table keeps only in-frame clones and is missing some. Seen here are about 2.2 million clones, approximately 92% observed once, and the top ten hold more than 1.5%. CDR1 WNHNN and CDR2 SYGVQD come from the germline V gene (reference sequence). V lost 4 bases, J lost 2 bases, and 5 bases lay in between. There are 13 residues in the CDR3. The TCR comes from a young man in good health. Some clones in this sample may be carry-over from other donors' samples. Sequencing input: naive CD8+ T cells from PBMCs. The gene calls are TRBV10-1 and TRBJ2-2; the D is unclear. In nucleotides, the CDR3 is TGCGCCAGCAGTGGGTTAAACACCGGGGAGCTGTTTTTT. Translated, it gives CASSGLNTGELFF.